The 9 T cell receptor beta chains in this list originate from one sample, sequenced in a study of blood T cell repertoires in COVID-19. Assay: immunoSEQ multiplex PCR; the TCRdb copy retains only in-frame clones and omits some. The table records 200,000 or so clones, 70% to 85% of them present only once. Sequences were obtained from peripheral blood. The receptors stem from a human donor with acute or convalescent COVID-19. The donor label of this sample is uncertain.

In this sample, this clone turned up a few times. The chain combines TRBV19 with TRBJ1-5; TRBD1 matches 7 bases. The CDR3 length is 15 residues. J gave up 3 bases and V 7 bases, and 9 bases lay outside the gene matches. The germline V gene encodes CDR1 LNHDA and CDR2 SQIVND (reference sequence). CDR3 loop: CASTPQEGANQPQHF. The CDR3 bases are TGTGCCAGTACCCCTCAGGAGGGGGCCAATCAGCCCCAGCATTTT.

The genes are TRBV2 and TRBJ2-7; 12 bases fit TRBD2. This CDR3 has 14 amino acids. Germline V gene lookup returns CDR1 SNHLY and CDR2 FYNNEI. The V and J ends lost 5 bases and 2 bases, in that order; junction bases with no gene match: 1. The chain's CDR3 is CASSWTSGTYEQYF. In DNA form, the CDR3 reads TGTGCCAGCAGTTGGACTAGCGGGACCTACGAGCAGTACTTC.

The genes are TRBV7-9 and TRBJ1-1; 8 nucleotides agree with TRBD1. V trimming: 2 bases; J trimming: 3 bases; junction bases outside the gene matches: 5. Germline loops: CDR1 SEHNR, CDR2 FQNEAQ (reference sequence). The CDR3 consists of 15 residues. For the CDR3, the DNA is TGTGCCAGCAGCTTACCACAGGGGGTCCACACTGAAGCTTTCTTT. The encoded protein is CASSLPQGVHTEAFF.

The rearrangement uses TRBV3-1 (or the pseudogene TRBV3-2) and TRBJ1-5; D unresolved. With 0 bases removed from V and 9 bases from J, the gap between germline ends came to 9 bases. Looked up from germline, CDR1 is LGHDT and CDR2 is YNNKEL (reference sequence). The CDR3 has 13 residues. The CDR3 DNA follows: TGTGCCAGCAGCCAAGATGTTCTCCCGCCCCAGCATTTT. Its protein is CASSQDVLPPQHF.

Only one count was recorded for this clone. The CDR3 sequence is CASSNTRGDNSPLHF. CDR3 bases: TGTGCCAGCAGTAACACCCGGGGGGATAATTCACCCCTCCACTTT. The V and J genes are TRBV6-6 and TRBJ1-6, with D tentatively TRBD1 (5 bases). There are 15 residues in the CDR3. Deletions cut 5 bases from V and 5 bases from J, with 13 bases between. Germline V gene data show CDR1 as MNHNY and CDR2 as SVGAGI (reference sequence).

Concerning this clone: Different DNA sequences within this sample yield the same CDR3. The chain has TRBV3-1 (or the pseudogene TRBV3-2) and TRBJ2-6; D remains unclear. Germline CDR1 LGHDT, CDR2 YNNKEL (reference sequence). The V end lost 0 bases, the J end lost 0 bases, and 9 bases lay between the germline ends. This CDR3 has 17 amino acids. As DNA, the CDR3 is TGTGCCAGCAGCCAAGAGGGCCTTCACTCTGGGGCCAACGTCCTGACTTTC. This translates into CASSQEGLHSGANVLTF.

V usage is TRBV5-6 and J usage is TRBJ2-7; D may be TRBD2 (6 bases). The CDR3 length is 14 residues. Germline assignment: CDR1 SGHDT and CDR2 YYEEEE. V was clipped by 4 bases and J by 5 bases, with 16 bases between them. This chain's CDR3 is CASSPGARGNEQYF. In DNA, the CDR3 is TGTGCCAGCAGCCCGGGAGCGAGGGGCAACGAGCAGTACTTC. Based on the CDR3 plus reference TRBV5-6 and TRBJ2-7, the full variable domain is DAGVTQSPTHLIKTRGQQVTLRCSPKSGHDTVSWYQQALGQGPQFIFQYYEEEERQRGNFPDRFSGHQFPNYSSELNVNALLLGDSALYLCASSPGARGNEQYFGPGTRLTVT.

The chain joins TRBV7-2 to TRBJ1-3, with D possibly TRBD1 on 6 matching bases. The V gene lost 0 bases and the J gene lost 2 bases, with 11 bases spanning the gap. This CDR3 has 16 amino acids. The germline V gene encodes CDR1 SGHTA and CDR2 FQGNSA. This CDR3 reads CASSLAGAGPGNTIYF. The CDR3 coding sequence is TGTGCCAGCAGCTTAGCGGGGGCAGGGCCTGGAAACACCATATATTTT.

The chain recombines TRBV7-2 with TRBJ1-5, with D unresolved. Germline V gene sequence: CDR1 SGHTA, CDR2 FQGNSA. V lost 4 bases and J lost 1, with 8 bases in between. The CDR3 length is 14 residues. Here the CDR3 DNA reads TGTGCCAGCAGCTACTACGGGAGCAATCAGCCCCAGCATTTT. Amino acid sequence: CASSYYGSNQPQHF.